This TCR beta chain was sequenced for a study of cytomegalovirus exposure and HLA in healthy donors. Details on this clone: Its antigen is currently unknown.

Trimming cost V 5 bases and J 5 bases, with 16 bases left between them. Germline values: CDR1 SNHLY, CDR2 FYNNEI. The CDR3 totals 14 residues. Researchers ran the PCR with 60 Vbeta and 13 Jbeta primers. The table came from immunoSEQ multiplex PCR; TCRdb's copy has only in-frame clones and leaves some out. In the table there are 150,000 to 180,000 clones, about three quarters of which are singletons. This cohort consisted of healthy bone marrow donors. Study-level points and caveats: Earlier analysis yielded a pattern in which most TCR beta V segments were productive about 87% or about 30% of the time. V- and J-gene trimming in TCR beta was tied to a missense DCLRE1C variant by an analysis performed later. Relative to the 666-donor mean, N-insertions were reportedly fewer in an Asian-associated ancestry cluster in a later analysis.

The rearrangement uses TRBV2 and TRBJ2-7, with D maybe TRBD1 (5 bases). The TCR originated in a woman in her forties in good health and CMV-seronegative. The sequenced material came from PBMCs. In nucleotides, the CDR3 is TGTGCCAGCAGTCCGGGTCAGGGCCTGCACGAGCAGTACTTC. Translating gives CASSPGQGLHEQYF.